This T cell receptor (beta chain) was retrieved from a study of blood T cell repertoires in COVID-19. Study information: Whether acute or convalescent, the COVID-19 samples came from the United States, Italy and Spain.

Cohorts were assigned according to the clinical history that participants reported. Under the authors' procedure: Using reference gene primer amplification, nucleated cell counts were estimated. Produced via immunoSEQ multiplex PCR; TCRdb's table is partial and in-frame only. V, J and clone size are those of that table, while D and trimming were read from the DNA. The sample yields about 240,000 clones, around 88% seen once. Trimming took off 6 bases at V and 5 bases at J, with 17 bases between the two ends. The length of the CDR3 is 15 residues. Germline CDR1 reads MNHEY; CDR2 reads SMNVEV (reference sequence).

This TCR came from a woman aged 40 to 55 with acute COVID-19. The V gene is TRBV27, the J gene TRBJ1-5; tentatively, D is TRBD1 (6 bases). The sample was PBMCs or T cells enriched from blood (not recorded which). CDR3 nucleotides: TGTGCCAGCAGCCTAAAATACAGGGCTGATCAGCCCCAGCATTTT. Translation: CASSLKYRADQPQHF.